This note documents a single T cell receptor beta chain sequence. The antigen is unknown. The sample holds other DNA sequences that translate to the same CDR3. The data are from a study of OX40 agonist ivuxolimab in advanced cancers. The table came from immunoSEQ multiplex PCR; TCRdb's copy has only in-frame clones and leaves some out. The data hold tens of thousands of clones, with approximately 90% observed a single time. Study findings and constraints: There were, on average, more expanded clones in CD8+ T cells than in CD4+. Relatively little clonal expansion, among the lowest observed, appeared in partial responders at 0.1-3.0 mg/kg.

Unmatched junction bases numbered 4, after V lost 1 base and J lost 6 bases. Germline CDR1 and CDR2: SGHTA and FQGNSA. This CDR3 comprises 14 residues. Material: CD4+ or CD8+ T cells sorted from blood, obtained in a trial of the OX40 agonist ivuxolimab. The clonotype originates from an adult with an advanced solid tumor such as melanoma, head and neck, liver or kidney cancer. The chain links TRBV7-2 to TRBJ2-7; 9 bases are a match to TRBD2. The CDR3 here is CASSLGSGSREQYF. The DNA for the CDR3 is TGTGCCAGCAGCTTAGGTAGCGGGAGCCGCGAGCAGTACTTC.